Below are 2 T cell receptor beta chains sequenced from a single sample in a study of CD8+ T cells in alopecia areata. TCR sequencing used cDNA made by reverse transcription of extracted RNA. The assay was immunoSEQ multiplex PCR, and TCRdb's table has in-frame clones only and misses some. This sample carries some 130,000 clones, about 50% of them seen once, and the ten largest clones take around 0.44%. Treatment denoted: oral pan-JAK inhibitor, 5-10 mg twice daily. Sequencing was performed on CD4+ T cells sorted from blood, taken at week 4, from a patient treated with tofacitinib. Source of these receptors: a human donor with alopecia areata.

The chain is built from TRBV2 and TRBJ2-7; the match to TRBD1 covers 10 bases. Looked up from germline, CDR1 is SNHLY and CDR2 is FYNNEI. Trimming at V came to 4 bases and at J to 6 bases, leaving 6 bases not matched to a gene. The CDR3 length is 14 residues. In nucleotides, the CDR3 is TGTGCCAGCAGTGGACGAGACAGGGGGCGCGAGCAGTACTTC. Protein: CASSGRDRGREQYF. The complete variable domain, with remaining parts taken from reference TRBV2 and TRBJ2-7, reads EPEVTQTPSHQVTQMGQEVILRCVPISNHLYFYWYRQILGQKVEFLVSFYNNEISEKSEIFDDQFSVERPDGSNFTLKIRSTKLEDSAMYFCASSGRDRGREQYFGPGTRLTVT.

The CDR3 protein is CASSYGESPLHF. In nucleotides, the CDR3 is TGTGCCAGCAGTTACGGGGAATCACCCCTCCACTTT. V and J are TRBV6-5 and TRBJ1-6; D is ambiguous. Trimming took off 2 bases at V and 10 bases at J, with 6 bases between the two ends. Germline V gene data show CDR1 as MNHEY and CDR2 as SVGAGI. CDR3 length: 12 residues.